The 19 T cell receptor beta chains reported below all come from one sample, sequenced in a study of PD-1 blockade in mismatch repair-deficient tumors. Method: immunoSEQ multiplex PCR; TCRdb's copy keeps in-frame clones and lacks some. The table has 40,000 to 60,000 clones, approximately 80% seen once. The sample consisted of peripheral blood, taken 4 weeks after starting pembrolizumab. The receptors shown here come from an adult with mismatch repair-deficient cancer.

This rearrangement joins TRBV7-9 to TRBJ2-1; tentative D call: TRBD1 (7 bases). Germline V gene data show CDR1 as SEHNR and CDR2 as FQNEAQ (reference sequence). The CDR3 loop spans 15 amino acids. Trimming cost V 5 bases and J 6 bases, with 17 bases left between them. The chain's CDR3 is CASSLRQGGLNEQFF. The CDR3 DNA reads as TGTGCCAGCAGCCTCCGACAGGGAGGACTCAATGAGCAGTTCTTC.

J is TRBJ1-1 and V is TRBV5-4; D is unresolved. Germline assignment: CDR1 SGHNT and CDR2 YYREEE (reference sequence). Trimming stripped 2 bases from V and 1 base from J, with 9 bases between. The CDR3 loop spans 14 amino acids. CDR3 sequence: CASSFAVANTEAFF. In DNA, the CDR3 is TGTGCCAGCAGCTTCGCGGTGGCGAACACTGAAGCTTTCTTT.

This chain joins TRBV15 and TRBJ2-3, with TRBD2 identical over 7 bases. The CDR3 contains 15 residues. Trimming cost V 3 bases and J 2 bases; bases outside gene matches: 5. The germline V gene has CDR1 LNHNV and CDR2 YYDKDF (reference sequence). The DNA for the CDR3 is TGTGCCACCAGCAGCCGGGACTATGACACAGATACGCAGTATTTT. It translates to CATSSRDYDTDTQYF. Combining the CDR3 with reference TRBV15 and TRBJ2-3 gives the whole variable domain DAMVIQNPRYQVTQFGKPVTLSCSQTLNHNVMYWYQQKSSQAPKLLFHYYDKDFNNEADTPDNFQSRRPNTSFCFLDIRSPGLGDTAMYLCATSSRDYDTDTQYFGPGTRLTVL.

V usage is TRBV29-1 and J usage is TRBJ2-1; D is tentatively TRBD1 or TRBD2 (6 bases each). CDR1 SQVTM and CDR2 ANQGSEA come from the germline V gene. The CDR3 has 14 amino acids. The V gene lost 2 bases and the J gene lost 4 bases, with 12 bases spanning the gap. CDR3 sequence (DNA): TGCAGCGTTGAACGGGGGCGCGTATACAATGAGCAGTTCTTC. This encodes CSVERGRVYNEQFF.

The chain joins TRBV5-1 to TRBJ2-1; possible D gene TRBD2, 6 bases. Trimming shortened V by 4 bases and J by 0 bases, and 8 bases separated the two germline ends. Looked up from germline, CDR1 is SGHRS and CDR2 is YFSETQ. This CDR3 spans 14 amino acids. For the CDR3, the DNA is TGCGCCAGCAGCAGGAGGGACTCCTACAATGAGCAGTTCTTC. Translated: CASSRRDSYNEQFF.

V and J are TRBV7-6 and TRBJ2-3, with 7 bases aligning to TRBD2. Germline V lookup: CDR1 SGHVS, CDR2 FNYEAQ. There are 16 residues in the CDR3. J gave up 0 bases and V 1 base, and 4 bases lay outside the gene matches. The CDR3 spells CASSLEASGSTDTQYF. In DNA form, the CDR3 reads TGTGCCAGCAGCTTAGAGGCTAGCGGAAGCACAGATACGCAGTATTTT.

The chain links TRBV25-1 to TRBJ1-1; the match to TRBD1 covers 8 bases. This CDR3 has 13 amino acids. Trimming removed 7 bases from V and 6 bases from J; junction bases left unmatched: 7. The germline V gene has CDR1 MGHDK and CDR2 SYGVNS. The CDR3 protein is CASTGGRLAEAFF. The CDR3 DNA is TGTGCCAGCACAGGGGGCAGGCTGGCTGAAGCTTTCTTT.

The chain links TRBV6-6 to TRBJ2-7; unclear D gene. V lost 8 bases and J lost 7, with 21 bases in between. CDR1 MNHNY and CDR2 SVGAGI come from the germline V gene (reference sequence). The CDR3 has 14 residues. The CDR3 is CASLDGGVGREQYF. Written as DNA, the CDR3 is TGTGCCAGCCTGGATGGCGGTGTGGGTAGGGAGCAGTACTTC.

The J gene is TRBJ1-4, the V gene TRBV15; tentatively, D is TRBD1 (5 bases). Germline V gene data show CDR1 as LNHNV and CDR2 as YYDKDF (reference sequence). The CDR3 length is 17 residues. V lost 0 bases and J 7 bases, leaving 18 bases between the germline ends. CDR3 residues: CATSRDRGSGQGEKLFF. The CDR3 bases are TGTGCCACCAGCAGAGATCGTGGTAGTGGGCAGGGTGAAAAACTGTTTTTT. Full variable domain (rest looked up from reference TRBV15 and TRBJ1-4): DAMVIQNPRYQVTQFGKPVTLSCSQTLNHNVMYWYQQKSSQAPKLLFHYYDKDFNNEADTPDNFQSRRPNTSFCFLDIRSPGLGDTAMYLCATSRDRGSGQGEKLFFGSGTQLSVL.

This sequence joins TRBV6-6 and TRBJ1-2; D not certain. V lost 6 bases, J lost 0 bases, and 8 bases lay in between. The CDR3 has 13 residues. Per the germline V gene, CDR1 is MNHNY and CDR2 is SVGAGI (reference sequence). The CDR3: CASRSTANYGYTF. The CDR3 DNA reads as TGTGCCAGCAGGAGTACAGCTAACTATGGCTACACCTTC.

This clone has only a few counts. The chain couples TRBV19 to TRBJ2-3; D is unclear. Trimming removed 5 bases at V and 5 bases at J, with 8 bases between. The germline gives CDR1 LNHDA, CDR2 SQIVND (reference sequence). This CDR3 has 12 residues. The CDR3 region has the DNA TGTGCCAGTAGTCGAATAGGAGATACGCAGTATTTT. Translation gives CASSRIGDTQYF.

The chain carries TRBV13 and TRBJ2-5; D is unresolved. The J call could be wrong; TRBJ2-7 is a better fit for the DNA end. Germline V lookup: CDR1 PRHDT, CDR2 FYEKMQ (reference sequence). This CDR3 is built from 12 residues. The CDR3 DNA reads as TGTGCCAGCAGCTTAGGTGAGAACGAGCAGTACTTC. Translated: CASSLGENEQYF.

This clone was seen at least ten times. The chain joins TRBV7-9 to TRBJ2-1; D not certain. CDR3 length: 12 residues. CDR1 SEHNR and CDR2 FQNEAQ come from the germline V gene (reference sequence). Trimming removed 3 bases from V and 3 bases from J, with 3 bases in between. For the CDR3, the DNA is TGTGCCAGCAGCTTTGACTACAATGAGCAGTTCTTC. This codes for CASSFDYNEQFF.

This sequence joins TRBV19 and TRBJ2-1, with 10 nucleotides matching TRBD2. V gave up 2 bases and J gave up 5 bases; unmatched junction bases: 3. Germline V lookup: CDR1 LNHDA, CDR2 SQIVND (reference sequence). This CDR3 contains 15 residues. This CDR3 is CASSISGGANNEQFF. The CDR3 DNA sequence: TGTGCCAGTAGTATAAGCGGGGGGGCCAACAATGAGCAGTTCTTC.

The CDR3 nucleotides are TGTGCCAGCAGCGTACAGGGCTCCATGACAGATACGCAGTATTTT. This encodes CASSVQGSMTDTQYF. The chain links TRBV9 to TRBJ2-3; possibly TRBD1 for D (5 bases). The V and J ends lost 1 base and 3 bases respectively, with 12 bases between them. This CDR3 contains 15 residues. The germline V gene encodes CDR1 SGDLS and CDR2 YYNGEE.

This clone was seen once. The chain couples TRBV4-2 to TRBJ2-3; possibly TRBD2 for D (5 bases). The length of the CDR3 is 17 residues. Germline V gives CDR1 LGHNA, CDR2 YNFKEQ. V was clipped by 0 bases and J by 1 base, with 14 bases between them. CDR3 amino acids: CASSQDLGGSGTDTQYF. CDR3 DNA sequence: TGTGCCAGCAGCCAAGATCTTGGAGGATCTGGCACAGATACGCAGTATTTT.

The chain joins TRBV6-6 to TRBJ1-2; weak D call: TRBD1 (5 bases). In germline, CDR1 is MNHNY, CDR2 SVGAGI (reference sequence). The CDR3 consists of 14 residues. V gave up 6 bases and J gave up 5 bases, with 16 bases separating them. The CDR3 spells CASSRRGGVYGYTF. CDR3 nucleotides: TGTGCCAGCAGCCGCCGGGGGGGGGTTTATGGCTACACCTTC.

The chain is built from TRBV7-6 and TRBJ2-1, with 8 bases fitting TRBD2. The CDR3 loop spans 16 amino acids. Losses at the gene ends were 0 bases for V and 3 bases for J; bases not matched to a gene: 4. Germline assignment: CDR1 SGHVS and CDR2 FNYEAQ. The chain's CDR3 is CASSLATGTSYNEQFF. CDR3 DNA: TGTGCCAGCAGCTTAGCTACCGGGACTAGCTACAATGAGCAGTTCTTC.

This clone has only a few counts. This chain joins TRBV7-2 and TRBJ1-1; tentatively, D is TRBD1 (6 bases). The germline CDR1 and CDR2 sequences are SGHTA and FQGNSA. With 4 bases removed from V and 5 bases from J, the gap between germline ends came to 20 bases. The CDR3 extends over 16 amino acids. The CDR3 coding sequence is TGTGCCAGCAGCTCGGCGGAAACAGGGTGGAGGACTGAAGCTTTCTTT. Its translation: CASSSAETGWRTEAFF.